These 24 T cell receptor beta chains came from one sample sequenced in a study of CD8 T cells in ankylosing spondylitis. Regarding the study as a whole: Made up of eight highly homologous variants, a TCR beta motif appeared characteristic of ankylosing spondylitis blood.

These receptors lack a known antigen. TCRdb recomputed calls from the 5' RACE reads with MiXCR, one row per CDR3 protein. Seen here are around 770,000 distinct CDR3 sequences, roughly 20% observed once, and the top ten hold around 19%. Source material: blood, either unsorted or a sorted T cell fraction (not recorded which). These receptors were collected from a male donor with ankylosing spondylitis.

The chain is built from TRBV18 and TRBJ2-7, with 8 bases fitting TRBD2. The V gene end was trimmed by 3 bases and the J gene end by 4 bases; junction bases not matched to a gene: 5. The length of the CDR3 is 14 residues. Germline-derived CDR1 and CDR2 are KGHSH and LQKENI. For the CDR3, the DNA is TGTGCCAGCTCACCCGGTCAGCGGGAGTACGAGCAGTACTTC. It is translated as CASSPGQREYEQYF.

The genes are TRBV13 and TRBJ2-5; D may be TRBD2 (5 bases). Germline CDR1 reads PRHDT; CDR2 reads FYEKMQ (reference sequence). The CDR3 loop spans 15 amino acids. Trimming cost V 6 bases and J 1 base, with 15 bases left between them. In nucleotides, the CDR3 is TGTGCCAGCAGTTCCCGGGTGGAGGTCCAAGAGACCCAGTACTTC. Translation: CASSSRVEVQETQYF. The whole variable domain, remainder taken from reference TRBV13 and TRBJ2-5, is AAGVIQSPRHLIKEKRETATLKCYPIPRHDTVYWYQQGPGQDPQFLISFYEKMQSDKGSIPDRFSAQQFSDYHSELNMSSLELGDSALYFCASSSRVEVQETQYFGPGTRLLVL.

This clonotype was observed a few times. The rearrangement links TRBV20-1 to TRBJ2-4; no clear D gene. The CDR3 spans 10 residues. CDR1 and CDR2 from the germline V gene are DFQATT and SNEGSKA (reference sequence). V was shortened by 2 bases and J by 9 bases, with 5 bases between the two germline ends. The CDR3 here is CSARYAIQYF. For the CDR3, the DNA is TGCAGTGCTAGATACGCCATTCAGTACTTC.

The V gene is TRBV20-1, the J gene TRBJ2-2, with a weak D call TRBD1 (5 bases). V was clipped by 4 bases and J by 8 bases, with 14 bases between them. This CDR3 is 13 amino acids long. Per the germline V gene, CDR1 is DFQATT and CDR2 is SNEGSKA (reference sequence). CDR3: CSATRQKGGELFF. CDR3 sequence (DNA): TGCAGTGCTACCCGACAGAAGGGGGGGGAGCTGTTTTTT.

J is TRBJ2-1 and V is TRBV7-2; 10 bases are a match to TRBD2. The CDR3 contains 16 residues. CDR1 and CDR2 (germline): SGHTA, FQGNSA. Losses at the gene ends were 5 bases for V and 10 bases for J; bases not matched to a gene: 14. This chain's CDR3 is CASSPLGLAPSQEQFF. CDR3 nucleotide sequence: TGTGCCAGCAGCCCCCTGGGACTAGCGCCCAGCCAAGAGCAGTTCTTC.

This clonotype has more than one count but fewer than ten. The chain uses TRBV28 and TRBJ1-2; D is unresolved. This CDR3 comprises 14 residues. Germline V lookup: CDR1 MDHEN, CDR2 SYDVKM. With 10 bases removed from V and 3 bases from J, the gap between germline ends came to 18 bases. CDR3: CATRRLGSDYGYTF. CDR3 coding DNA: TGTGCCACCCGCCGTTTAGGCTCGGACTATGGCTACACCTTC.

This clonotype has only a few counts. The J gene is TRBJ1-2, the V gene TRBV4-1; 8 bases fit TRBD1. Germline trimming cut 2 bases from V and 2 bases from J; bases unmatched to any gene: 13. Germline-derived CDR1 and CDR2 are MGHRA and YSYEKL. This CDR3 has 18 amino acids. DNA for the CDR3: TGCGCCAGCAGCCAAAAAGGAGGTCAGGGGGCAATAAACTATGGCTACACCTTC. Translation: CASSQKGGQGAINYGYTF.

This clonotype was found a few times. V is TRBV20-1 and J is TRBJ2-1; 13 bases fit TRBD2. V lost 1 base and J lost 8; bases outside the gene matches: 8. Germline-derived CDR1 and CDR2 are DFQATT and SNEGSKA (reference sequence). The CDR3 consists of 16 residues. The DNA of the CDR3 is TGCAGTGCTAGAGGGACCCGGACTAGCGGGGGCTATGAGCAGTTCTTC. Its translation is CSARGTRTSGGYEQFF.

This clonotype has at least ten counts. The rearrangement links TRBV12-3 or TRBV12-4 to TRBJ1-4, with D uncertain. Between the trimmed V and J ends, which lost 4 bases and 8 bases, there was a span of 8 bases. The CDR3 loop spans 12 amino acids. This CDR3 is CASSSVGEKLFF. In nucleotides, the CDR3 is TGTGCCAGCAGTTCTGTCGGGGAAAAACTGTTTTTT.

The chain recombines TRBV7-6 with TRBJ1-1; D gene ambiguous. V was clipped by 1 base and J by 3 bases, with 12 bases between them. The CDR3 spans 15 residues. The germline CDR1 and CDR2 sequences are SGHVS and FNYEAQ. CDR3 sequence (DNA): TGTGCCAGCAGCTTAGATCTCTCCGGGTACACTGAAGCTTTCTTT. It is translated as CASSLDLSGYTEAFF. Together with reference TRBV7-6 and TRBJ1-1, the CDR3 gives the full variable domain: GAGVSQSPRYKVTKRGQDVALRCDPISGHVSLYWYRQALGQGPEFLTYFNYEAQQDKSGLPNDRFSAERPEGSISTLTIQRTEQRDSAMYRCASSLDLSGYTEAFFGQGTRLTVV.

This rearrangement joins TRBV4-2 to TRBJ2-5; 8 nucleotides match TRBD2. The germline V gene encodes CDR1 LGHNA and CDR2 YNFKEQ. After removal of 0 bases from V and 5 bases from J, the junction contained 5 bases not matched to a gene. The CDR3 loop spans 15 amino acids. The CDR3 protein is CASSQEWSSGETQYF. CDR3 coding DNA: TGTGCCAGCAGCCAAGAATGGTCTAGCGGGGAGACCCAGTACTTC.

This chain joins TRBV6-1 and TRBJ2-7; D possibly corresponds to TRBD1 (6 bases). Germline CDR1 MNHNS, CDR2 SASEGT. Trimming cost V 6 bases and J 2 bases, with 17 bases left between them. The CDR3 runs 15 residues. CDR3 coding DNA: TGTGCCAGCAGCGAACAGGGCCAGACCGCCTACGAGCAGTACTTC. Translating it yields CASSEQGQTAYEQYF.

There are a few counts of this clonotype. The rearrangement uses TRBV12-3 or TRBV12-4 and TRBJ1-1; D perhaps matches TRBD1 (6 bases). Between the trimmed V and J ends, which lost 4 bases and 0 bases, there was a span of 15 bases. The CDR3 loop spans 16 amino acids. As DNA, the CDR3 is TGTGCCAGCAGTTCACAGGGAAAGGGGATGAACACTGAAGCTTTCTTT. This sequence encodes CASSSQGKGMNTEAFF.

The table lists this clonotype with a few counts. The CDR3 nucleotides are TGTGCCAGCAGCGTAGTAGGTGGCACCGGGGAGCTGTTTTTT. Encoded protein: CASSVVGGTGELFF. This chain connects TRBV9 to TRBJ2-2; D not resolved. The CDR3 contains 14 residues. The V and J ends lost 0 bases and 4 bases respectively, with 7 bases between them. Per the germline V gene, CDR1 is SGDLS and CDR2 is YYNGEE.

DNA of the CDR3: TGTGCCAGCAGTGGAAGGGGGGGTGCCGATGAAGCTTTCTTT. As protein: CASSGRGGADEAFF. This sequence joins TRBV25-1 and TRBJ1-1; a weak D match, TRBD1 (6 bases). Deletions cut 4 bases from V and 7 bases from J, with 16 bases between. The length of the CDR3 is 14 residues. In germline, CDR1 is MGHDK, CDR2 SYGVNS.

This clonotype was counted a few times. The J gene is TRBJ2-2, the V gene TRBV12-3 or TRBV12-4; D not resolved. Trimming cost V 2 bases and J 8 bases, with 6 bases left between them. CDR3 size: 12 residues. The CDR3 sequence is CASSLMSGELFF. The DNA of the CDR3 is TGTGCCAGCAGTTTAATGTCTGGGGAGCTGTTTTTT.

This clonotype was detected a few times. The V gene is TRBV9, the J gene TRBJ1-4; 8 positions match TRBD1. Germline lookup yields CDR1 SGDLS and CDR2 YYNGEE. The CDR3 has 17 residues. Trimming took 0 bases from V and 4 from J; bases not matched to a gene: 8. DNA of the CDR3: TGTGCCAGCAGCGTAGGACCAGGGGGCGATTATAATGAAAAACTGTTTTTT. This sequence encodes CASSVGPGGDYNEKLFF.

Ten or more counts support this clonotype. The CDR3 sequence is CASSGQENTEAFF. CDR3 nucleotides: TGTGCCAGCAGCGGTCAGGAGAACACTGAAGCTTTCTTT. V and J are TRBV7-9 and TRBJ1-1; D is unresolved. Looked up from germline, CDR1 is SEHNR and CDR2 is FQNEAQ (reference sequence). The V and J ends lost 5 bases and 1 base respectively, with 8 bases between them. The CDR3 sequence is 13 residues long.

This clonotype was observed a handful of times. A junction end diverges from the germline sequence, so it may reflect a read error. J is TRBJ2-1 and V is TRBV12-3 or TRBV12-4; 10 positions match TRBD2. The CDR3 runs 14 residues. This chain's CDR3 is CASSIAGGHNEQFF. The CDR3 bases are TGTGCCAGCAGTATAGCGGGAGGTCACAATGAGCAGTTCTTC.

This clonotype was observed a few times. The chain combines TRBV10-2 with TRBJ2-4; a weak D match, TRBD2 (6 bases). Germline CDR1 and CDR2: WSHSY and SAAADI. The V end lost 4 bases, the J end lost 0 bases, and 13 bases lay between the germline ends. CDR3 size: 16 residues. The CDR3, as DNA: TGCGCCAGCAGTGCAACCCGGAGGGGAGCCAAAAACATTCAGTACTTC. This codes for CASSATRRGAKNIQYF.

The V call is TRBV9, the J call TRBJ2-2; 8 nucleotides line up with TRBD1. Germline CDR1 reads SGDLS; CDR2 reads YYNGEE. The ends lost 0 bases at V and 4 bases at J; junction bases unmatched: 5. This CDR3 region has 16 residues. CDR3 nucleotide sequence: TGTGCCAGCAGCGTAGACAGGGGGGCGGTCACCGGGGAGCTGTTTTTT. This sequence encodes CASSVDRGAVTGELFF.

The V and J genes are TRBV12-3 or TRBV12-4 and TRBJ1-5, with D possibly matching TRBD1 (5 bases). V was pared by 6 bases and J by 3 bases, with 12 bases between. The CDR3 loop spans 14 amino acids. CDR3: CASSGDSYNQPQHF. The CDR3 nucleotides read TGTGCCAGCAGCGGTGACAGTTACAATCAGCCCCAGCATTTT.

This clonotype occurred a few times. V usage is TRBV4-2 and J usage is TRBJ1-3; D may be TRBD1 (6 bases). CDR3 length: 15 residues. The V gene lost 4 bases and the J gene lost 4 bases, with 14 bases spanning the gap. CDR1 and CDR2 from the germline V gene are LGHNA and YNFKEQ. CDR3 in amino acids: CASSPLTGAGNTIYF. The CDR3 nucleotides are TGTGCCAGCAGCCCCCTGACAGGAGCCGGAAACACCATATATTTT.

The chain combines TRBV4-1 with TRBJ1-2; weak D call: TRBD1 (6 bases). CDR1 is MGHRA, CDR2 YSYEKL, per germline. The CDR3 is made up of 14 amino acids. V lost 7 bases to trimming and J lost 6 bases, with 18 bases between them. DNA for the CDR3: TGCGCCAGCACTCCATCCAGGGGAGTCCATGGCTACACCTTC. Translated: CASTPSRGVHGYTF.